This T cell receptor (beta chain) was recovered during a study of blood T cell repertoires in COVID-19. Across the whole study: Whether acute or convalescent, the COVID-19 samples came from the United States, Italy and Spain. PBMCs, B-cell-depleted T cells, or T cells were the source of the cDNA or gDNA that made up the material.

Ages ranged from roughly 18 to 100 years, with residence in about 24 US areas. V was trimmed by 1 base and J by 0 bases, leaving 11 bases between them. CDR3 length: 15 amino acids. Looked up from germline, CDR1 is SGHRS and CDR2 is YFSETQ. Methods used by the authors: By means of reference gene primer amplification, nucleated cell counts were estimated. TCRdb keeps only in-frame clones here, not all; method: immunoSEQ multiplex PCR. V, J and clone size were drawn from that table, and D and trimming were deduced from the DNA. The sample includes about 240,000 clones, 86% of them seen just once. This chain joins TRBV5-1 and TRBJ2-7; tentatively, D is TRBD2 (6 bases). What was sequenced was PBMCs or T cells enriched from blood (not recorded which). The clonotype comes from a woman in her thirties or forties with acute COVID-19. CDR3: CASSLSPGSSYEQYF. The CDR3 bases are TGCGCCAGCAGCTTGTCTCCCGGGAGCTCCTACGAGCAGTACTTC.